The entry below gives a single T cell receptor beta chain sequence along with its context. Antigen unknown. Deletions cut 4 bases from V and 0 bases from J, with 10 bases between. The CDR3 sequence is 14 residues long. CDR1 and CDR2 from the germline V gene are SQVTM and ANQGSEA. Patients were ruled out by autoimmune disease history or systemic immunosuppression. This sample is part of a study of OX40 agonist ivuxolimab in advanced cancers. As for the study in general: The patients received ivuxolimab by intravenous route every 2 weeks at 0.01 to 10 mg/kg.

The method was immunoSEQ multiplex PCR; TCRdb's version includes in-frame clones alone and lacks a portion of them. The data hold 130,000 or so clones, with roughly nine tenths observed a single time. General observations from the study: Average numbers of expanded clones were greater in CD8+ T cells than in CD4+.

V gene TRBV29-1 combines with J gene TRBJ1-3; D might be TRBD1 (6 bases). This sequence was found in an adult with an advanced solid tumor such as melanoma, head and neck, liver or kidney cancer. This specimen was CD4+ or CD8+ T cells sorted from blood, taken in a trial of the OX40 agonist ivuxolimab. The CDR3 region has the DNA TGCAGCGTTGGGCAGGGGCTCTCTGGAAACACCATATATTTT. As protein: CSVGQGLSGNTIYF.